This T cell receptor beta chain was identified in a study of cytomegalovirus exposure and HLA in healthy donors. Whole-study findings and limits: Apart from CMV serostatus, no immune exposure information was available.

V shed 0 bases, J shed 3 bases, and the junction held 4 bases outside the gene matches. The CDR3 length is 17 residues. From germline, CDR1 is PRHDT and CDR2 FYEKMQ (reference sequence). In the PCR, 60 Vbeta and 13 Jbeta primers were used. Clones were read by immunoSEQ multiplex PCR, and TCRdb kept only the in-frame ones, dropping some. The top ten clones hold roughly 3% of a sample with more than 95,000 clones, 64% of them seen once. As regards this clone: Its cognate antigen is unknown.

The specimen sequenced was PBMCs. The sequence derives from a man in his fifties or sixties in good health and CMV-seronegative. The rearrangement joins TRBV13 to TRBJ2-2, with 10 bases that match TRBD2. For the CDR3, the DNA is TGTGCCAGCAGCTTAGGTATGAGCGGGAGGGACACCGGGGAGCTGTTTTTT. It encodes CASSLGMSGRDTGELFF.